Described below is a single TCR beta chain sequence and its context. Per germline, CDR1 SGHTA and CDR2 FQGTGA. Trimming pared 2 bases from V and 7 bases from J, leaving 14 bases between. The CDR3 has 14 amino acids. Deep-level settings were used for running the assay. The sequenced material, unsorted PBMC DNA, was run on ten immunoSEQ deep assay plates. Original handling: ImmunoSEQ output lacked quality scores and full-length reads, limiting matched filtering. Profiling relied on immunoSEQ multiplex PCR, and the TCRdb table lists in-frame clones only, not all of them. D and trimming come from the DNA, and the V and J calls and clone size come from that table. This table has about 480,000 clones, 79% appearing once. These data are taken from a study of shared clonotypes between healthy human individuals. Donors included only healthy HIV-negative adults lacking recent acute infections or vaccinations.

The TCR originated in a woman between 35 and 50 years old in good health. Some clones in this sample may be carry-over from other donors' samples. V gene TRBV7-3 combines with J gene TRBJ1-2; D may be TRBD1 (5 bases). Sequencing was done on a sample of PBMCs. Written as DNA, the CDR3 is TGTGCCAGCAGCTTACAGGGAGACAGAGGTGGCTACACCTTC. Its protein is CASSLQGDRGGYTF.